These 24 T cell receptor beta chains were all obtained from the same sample, sequenced in a study of read filtering for tumor transcriptome and immune sequencing. From approximately 400 ng of RNA, a library with molecular barcoded alpha/delta and beta/gamma adaptors was made. TCRdb re-called the reads with MiXCR, one entry per CDR3 protein. The sample records some 130,000 distinct CDR3 sequences, 10% to 15% being singletons. The sample consisted of a population of CD138-negative cells sorted from bone marrow. The receptor source for this set is a donor aged 40 or older with multiple myeloma.

This clonotype was recorded many times. The genes are TRBV5-1 and TRBJ2-7, with D unclear. CDR3 length equals 11 residues. Trimming stripped 4 bases from V and 4 bases from J, with 6 bases between. Germline V CDR1 and CDR2: SGHRS, YFSETQ. The CDR3 region is CASSGEYEQYF. Here the CDR3 DNA reads TGCGCCAGCAGCGGGGAATACGAGCAGTACTTC.

This clonotype was observed at least ten times. The gene calls are TRBV5-1 and TRBJ2-1; TRBD2 aligns across 7 bases. Trimming took 4 bases from V and 14 from J; bases not matched to a gene: 15. This CDR3 is 14 amino acids long. Germline CDR1 is SGHRS and CDR2 is YFSETQ. CDR3 amino acids: CASSSWRETYRKFF. The DNA for the CDR3 is TGCGCCAGCAGCAGCTGGCGGGAGACATATAGAAAGTTCTTC.

This clonotype was counted many times. This chain joins TRBV12-3 or TRBV12-4 and TRBJ2-3; 16 bases map to TRBD2. The CDR3 totals 20 residues. The ends lost 5 bases at V and 4 bases at J; junction bases unmatched: 15. The CDR3 protein is CASSPTLGTSGRAVADTQYF. CDR3 sequence (DNA): TGTGCCAGCAGTCCAACCCTAGGGACTAGCGGGAGGGCCGTTGCAGATACGCAGTATTTT.

The chain joins TRBV7-2 to TRBJ1-5; D might be TRBD1 (5 bases). Germline loops: CDR1 SGHTA, CDR2 FQGNSA. With 3 bases removed from V and 5 bases from J, the gap between germline ends came to 11 bases. The CDR3 has 14 amino acids. CDR3 protein: CASSFSGGYQPQHF. In DNA form, the CDR3 reads TGTGCCAGCAGCTTCAGCGGGGGGTATCAGCCCCAGCATTTT.

This clonotype was observed a handful of times. This chain links TRBV5-1 with TRBJ2-3; D uncertain. This CDR3 has 14 residues. Trimming removed 4 bases at V and 2 bases at J, with 11 bases between. Germline V gene lookup returns CDR1 SGHRS and CDR2 YFSETQ. In nucleotides, the CDR3 is TGCGCCAGCAGCAACCAGGAACCCACAGATACGCAGTATTTT. The encoded protein is CASSNQEPTDTQYF.

This clonotype was seen repeatedly, ten times or more. The chain joins TRBV5-1 to TRBJ1-1, with D unclear. The CDR3 runs 14 residues. Germline lookup yields CDR1 SGHRS and CDR2 YFSETQ. V was clipped by 0 bases and J by 4 bases, with 10 bases between them. DNA for the CDR3: TGCGCCAGCAGCTTGGCACAAAGCCTCACTGAAGCTTTCTTT. Amino acids: CASSLAQSLTEAFF.

Many counts were recorded for this clonotype. The V and J genes are TRBV4-1 and TRBJ2-5, with D perhaps TRBD1 or TRBD2 (5 bases each). The CDR3 loop spans 13 amino acids. The germline V gene has CDR1 MGHRA and CDR2 YSYEKL. Trimming removed 3 bases from V and 9 bases from J, with 14 bases in between. CDR3 region: CASSQNSGASQYF. The CDR3 coding sequence is TGCGCCAGCAGCCAGAACTCCGGGGCGTCCCAGTACTTC.

About this clonotype itself: A single base separates this from a much larger clone, so it may be a read error. The chain is built from TRBV11-2 and TRBJ2-1; 9 nucleotides match TRBD1. The CDR3 is 15 residues long. Germline CDR1 SGHAT, CDR2 FQNNGV. Unmatched junction bases numbered 2, after V lost 0 bases and J lost 5 bases. The CDR3 DNA sequence: TGTGCCAGCAGCTTAGAGGGGACAGGGCACAATGAGCAGTTCTTC. It is translated as CASSLEGTGHNEQFF.

This clonotype was counted many times. The V and J genes are TRBV14 and TRBJ1-4; possibly TRBD1 for D (6 bases). There are 15 residues in the CDR3. Germline-derived CDR1 and CDR2 are SGHDN and FVKESK. The germline V and J ends were trimmed by 2 bases and 8 bases, with 15 bases remaining between them. Written as DNA, the CDR3 is TGTGCCAGCAGCCAAACGGGCAGGGGAAGAGAAAAACTGTTTTTT. Protein: CASSQTGRGREKLFF. Variable domain in full (rest from reference TRBV14 and TRBJ1-4): EAGVTQFPSHSVIEKGQTVTLRCDPISGHDNLYWYRRVMGKEIKFLLHFVKESKQDESGMPNNRFLAERTGGTYSTLKVQPAELEDSGVYFCASSQTGRGREKLFFGSGTQLSVL.

As for this clonotype: It may be a read error: a sequence one base away is much more abundant. The rearrangement links TRBV7-2 to TRBJ2-3; 9 bases line up with TRBD2. Trimming cost V 10 bases and J 5 bases; bases outside gene matches: 16. Germline-derived CDR1 and CDR2 are SGHTA and FQGNSA. CDR3 length: 16 amino acids. The CDR3 DNA reads TGTGCCACCTCCGGAGATTGCGGGAGGGCTGGAGATACGCAGTATTTT. Amino acids: CATSGDCGRAGDTQYF.

This clonotype was found many times. A much larger clone is a single base away; this may be a read error. V and J are TRBV6-5 and TRBJ2-1; 9 bases fit TRBD1. In germline, CDR1 is MNHEY, CDR2 SVGAGI. The CDR3 is 14 amino acids. CDR3 nucleotides: TGTGCCAGCAGTTACACAGGGGGCTACAATGGGCAGTTCTTC. This sequence encodes CASSYTGGYNGQFF.

This clonotype was seen a few times. In DNA form, the CDR3 reads TGTGCCAGCAGGGGGCAGGGTCGCGGTGAAGCTTTCTTT. The encoded protein is CASRGQGRGEAFF. The chain has TRBV6-5 and TRBJ1-1, with D possibly matching TRBD1 (5 bases). The V end was cut by 6 bases, the J end by 7 bases, with 15 bases between. CDR1 MNHEY and CDR2 SVGAGI come from the germline V gene. This CDR3 comprises 13 residues.

This clonotype was seen repeatedly, ten times or more. The rearrangement joins TRBV5-1 to TRBJ2-1; TRBD2 matches at 14 bases. Germline V lookup: CDR1 SGHRS, CDR2 YFSETQ. The junction had 6 bases not matched to a gene; V was cut back by 4 bases and J by 3 bases. The CDR3 has 17 residues. CDR3 nucleotide sequence: TGCGCCAGCAGCCCGCGGACTAGCGGGGGGCTCTACAATGAGCAGTTCTTC. Amino acids: CASSPRTSGGLYNEQFF.

This clonotype was seen many times. This sequence joins TRBV20-1 and TRBJ1-4; 14 positions agree with TRBD2. The J call may be incorrect, as the DNA end agrees better with TRBJ2-3. Germline V gives CDR1 DFQATT, CDR2 SNEGSKA (reference sequence). There are 14 residues in the CDR3. CDR3 nucleotide sequence: TGCAGTGCTAGGATCGGGACTAGCGGGGGCCAGCAGTATTTT. It is translated as CSARIGTSGGQQYF.

This clonotype showed up just a few times. A read error may produce the germline difference seen at one junction end. This chain connects TRBV9 to TRBJ2-1, with D maybe TRBD2 (6 bases). This CDR3 comprises 14 residues. CDR1 and CDR2 (germline): SGDLS, YYNGEE. The CDR3 DNA sequence: TGTGCCAGCAGCCTCGGGAGCTCCTACAATGAGCAGCTCTTC. Translating it yields CASSLGSSYNEQLF.

In its sample, this clonotype was seen many times. J is TRBJ1-5 and V is TRBV6-2 or TRBV6-3; D is uncertain. The CDR3 runs 13 residues. Germline V gives CDR1 MNHEY, CDR2 SVGEGT. V lost 2 bases and J 5 bases, leaving 7 bases between the germline ends. CDR3 amino acids: CASSYERDQPQHF. CDR3 in DNA: TGTGCCAGCAGTTACGAGAGGGATCAGCCCCAGCATTTT.

This clonotype was seen many times. This chain uses TRBV5-1 with TRBJ1-4; 11 nucleotides match TRBD1. From germline, CDR1 is SGHRS and CDR2 YFSETQ. The CDR3 loop spans 15 amino acids. V shed 7 bases and J 3 bases; nucleotides not matched to a gene: 5. The CDR3 DNA follows: TGCGCCAGCCGAGGACAGGGGGCGGCTAATGAAAAACTGTTTTTT. Encoded protein: CASRGQGAANEKLFF.

About this clonotype: A read error may produce the germline difference seen at one junction end. This chain connects TRBV20-1 to TRBJ1-1; D possibly corresponds to TRBD1 (6 bases). The CDR3 extends over 13 amino acids. Germline CDR1 and CDR2: DFQATT and SNEGSKA (reference sequence). This CDR3 is CSATRTGTNDAFF. CDR3 DNA sequence: TGCAGTGCTACGAGAACAGGGACTAATGACGCTTTCTTC.

This clonotype was seen at least ten times. The chain couples TRBV20-1 to TRBJ2-5; weak D call: TRBD2 (5 bases). The CDR3 extends over 15 amino acids. V shed 0 bases and J shed 0 bases, with 11 bases lying between them. Germline CDR1 reads DFQATT; CDR2 reads SNEGSKA (reference sequence). The DNA for the CDR3 is TGCAGTGCTAGAGATATGGACTTTAACCAAGAGACCCAGTACTTC. It translates to CSARDMDFNQETQYF.

Many counts were recorded for this clonotype. J is TRBJ2-3 and V is TRBV6-1; D not resolved. Trimming cost V 1 base and J 2 bases, with 7 bases left between them. Germline CDR1 and CDR2: MNHNS and SASEGT. This CDR3 is built from 14 residues. CDR3 residues: CASSEGLATDTQYF. The CDR3 region has the DNA TGTGCCAGCAGTGAAGGACTCGCCACAGATACGCAGTATTTT.

This clonotype came up a few times. It may be a read error: a sequence one base away is much more abundant. V usage is TRBV7-6 and J usage is TRBJ1-1; D is perhaps TRBD1 (5 bases). Germline V gene data show CDR1 as SGHVS and CDR2 as FNYEAQ. The CDR3 is made up of 14 amino acids. Written as DNA, the CDR3 is TGTGACAGCAGCCCCACCGGGGGAAACACTGAAGCTTTCTTT. Translation gives CDSSPTGGNTEAFF.

This clonotype was found many times. The genes are TRBV6-1 and TRBJ1-5, with 7 bases matching TRBD1. Germline loops: CDR1 MNHNS, CDR2 SASEGT. Unmatched junction bases numbered 3, after V lost 2 bases and J lost 2 bases. This CDR3 spans 15 amino acids. The CDR3 loop reads CASSERQGGNQPQHF. CDR3 bases: TGTGCCAGCAGTGAACGACAGGGCGGCAATCAGCCCCAGCATTTT.

Notes on this clonotype: A much larger clone sits a single nucleotide away, making a read error possible. The chain combines TRBV7-2 with TRBJ2-1; 9 bases map to TRBD2. V lost 1 base to trimming and J lost 16 bases; unmatched junction nucleotides: 14. This CDR3 spans 15 amino acids. Germline values: CDR1 SGHTA, CDR2 FQGNSA. The chain's CDR3 is CASSLEGGRAREIFF. The CDR3 DNA sequence: TGTGCCAGCAGCTTAGAGGGCGGGAGGGCCCGAGAAATTTTCTTC.

Comment on this clonotype: A read error is possible here, since a much larger clone lies one base away. The genes are TRBV21-1 and TRBJ2-1. TRBV21-1 is labeled a pseudogene. The CDR3 spans 13 residues. The CDR3: CASSKEQRNGQFF. CDR3 in DNA: TGTGCCAGCAGCAAAGAACAGCGCAATGGGCAGTTCTTC.